This TCR beta chain was retrieved from a study of CD8+ T cells in alopecia areata. Treatment in this sample: oral pan-JAK inhibitor, 5-10 mg twice daily. Overall study findings and caveats: Resident alphabeta T cells of normal skin are also sequenced in scalp samples.

With respect to this clone: What it binds is not known.

Trimming removed 2 bases at V and 1 base at J, with 8 bases between. The CDR3 totals 14 residues. From germline, CDR1 is MGHDK and CDR2 SYGVNS. RNA extraction was followed by reverse transcription into cDNA, which acted as the sequencing template. The repertoire was sequenced with immunoSEQ multiplex PCR; TCRdb's copy has only in-frame clones and lacks some. The sample lists 95,000 to 100,000 clones, 55% to 70% occurring once. The gene calls are TRBV25-1 and TRBJ1-1; D is undetermined. This clonotype was obtained from a human donor with alopecia areata. The sample was CD8+ T cells sorted from blood, taken between weeks 55 and 65, from a patient treated with tofacitinib. The CDR3, as DNA: TGTGCCAGCAGTGAAGGCCAGGCGAACACTGAAGCTTTCTTT. It specifies CASSEGQANTEAFF.